This T cell receptor (beta chain) was retrieved from a study of T-cell memory formation after mild COVID-19. TCRdb passed the 5' RACE reads through MiXCR, listing each CDR3 protein once. The table includes roughly 35,000 distinct CDR3 sequences, 20% to 25% detected once. The CDR3 sequence is 14 residues long. The ends lost 4 bases at V and 5 bases at J; junction bases unmatched: 6. Germline V gives CDR1 LGHDT, CDR2 YNNKEL (reference sequence). This clonotype was seen at least ten times. Antigen unknown. Study-wide results and limits: The authors did not confirm SARS-CoV-2 specificity of second-wave clones peaking day 37. Researchers found some responding clones in pre-infection memory, a sign that cross-reactive memory joined.

The receptor was isolated from an adult who had mild COVID-19 (a few samples of this study predate the infection). Cell type and time point are not known. The V gene is TRBV3-1, the J gene TRBJ2-3; TRBD2 matches 7 bases. Sequencing was done on a sample of PBMCs or a T cell subset sorted from them (not recorded which). CDR3 amino acids: CASSPLAEVDTQYF. DNA for the CDR3: TGTGCCAGCAGCCCGCTAGCGGAGGTAGATACGCAGTATTTT.